This is a list of T cell receptor beta chains from one sample in a study of blood T cell repertoires in COVID-19. TCRdb's table, derived via immunoSEQ multiplex PCR, lists solely in-frame clones and lacks some. This table has fewer than 250,000 clones, about nine tenths appearing once. The sequenced material came from PBMCs or T cells enriched from blood (not recorded which). These receptors originate from a man over 45 who had been exposed to COVID-19. The conserved cysteine and the conserved F or W are not part of the CDR3 here. The order of the fields is CDR3 protein, V gene, J gene, clone size. For some rows the clone size is stated as once, few or many, or as a class when expanded; others skip it.

ATSSRFSGSADTQY	TRBV15	TRBJ2-3	NA
ASSLTGDNTGELF	TRBV5-1	TRBJ2-2	NA
ASSVGSGYGTEAF	TRBV9	TRBJ1-1	NA
ASSPGGTTDTQY	TRBV5-1	TRBJ2-3	few
ASRNRGSGNTIY	TRBV5-6	TRBJ1-3	once
ASSPPGLAGPYNEQF	TRBV5-1	TRBJ2-1	NA
ASSLAEPSGRAVDEQF	TRBV13	TRBJ2-1	NA
ASSILANYGYT	TRBV7-9	TRBJ1-2	NA
ASSQALRDRASYEQY	TRBV14	TRBJ2-7	NA
ASSPRSKVGGGSSGYT	TRBV3-1/TRBV3-2	TRBJ1-2	NA
ASVTTSTDTQY	TRBV28	TRBJ2-3	NA
ASRPGAGLNYGYT	TRBV6-5	TRBJ1-2	NA
ASSPFGTDTQY	TRBV14	TRBJ2-3	NA
ASSARGAGQETQY	TRBV28	TRBJ2-5	NA
ASSSSNPNYGYT	TRBV5-1	TRBJ1-2	NA
ASSRGLNYGYT	TRBV5-4	TRBJ1-2	NA